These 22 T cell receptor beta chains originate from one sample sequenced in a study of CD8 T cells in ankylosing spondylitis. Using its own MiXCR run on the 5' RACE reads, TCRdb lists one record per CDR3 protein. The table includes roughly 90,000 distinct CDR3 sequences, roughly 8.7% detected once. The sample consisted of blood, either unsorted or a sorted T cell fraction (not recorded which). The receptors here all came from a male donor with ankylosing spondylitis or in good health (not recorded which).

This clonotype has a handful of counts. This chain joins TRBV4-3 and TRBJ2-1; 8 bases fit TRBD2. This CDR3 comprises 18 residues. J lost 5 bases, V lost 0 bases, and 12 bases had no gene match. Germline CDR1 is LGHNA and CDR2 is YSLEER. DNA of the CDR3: TGCGCCAGCAGCCAAGAGCCCCCTCTAGCGGGTAGGAACAATGAGCAGTTCTTC. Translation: CASSQEPPLAGRNNEQFF.

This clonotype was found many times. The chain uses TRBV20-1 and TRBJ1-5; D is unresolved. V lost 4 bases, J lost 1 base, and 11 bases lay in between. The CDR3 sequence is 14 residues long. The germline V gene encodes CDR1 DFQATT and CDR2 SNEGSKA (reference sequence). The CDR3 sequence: CSANPALSNQPQHF. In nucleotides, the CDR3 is TGCAGTGCTAACCCGGCACTGAGCAATCAGCCCCAGCATTTT.

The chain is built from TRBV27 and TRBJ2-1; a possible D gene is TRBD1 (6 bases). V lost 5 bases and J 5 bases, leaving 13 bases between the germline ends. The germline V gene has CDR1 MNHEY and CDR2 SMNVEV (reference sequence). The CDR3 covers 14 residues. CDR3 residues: CASSQYRVHNEQFF. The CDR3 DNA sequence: TGTGCCAGCAGTCAATACAGGGTCCACAATGAGCAGTTCTTC.

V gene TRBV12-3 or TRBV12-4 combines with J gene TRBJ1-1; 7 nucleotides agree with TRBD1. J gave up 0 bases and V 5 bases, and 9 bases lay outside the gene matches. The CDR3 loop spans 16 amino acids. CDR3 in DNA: TGTGCCAGCAGTCTAGGCCTGACAGGGATGAACACTGAAGCTTTCTTT. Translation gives CASSLGLTGMNTEAFF.

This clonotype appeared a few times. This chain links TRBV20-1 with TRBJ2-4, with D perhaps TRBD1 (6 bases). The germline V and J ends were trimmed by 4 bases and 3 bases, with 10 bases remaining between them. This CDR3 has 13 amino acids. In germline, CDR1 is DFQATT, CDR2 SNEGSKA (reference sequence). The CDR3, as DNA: TGCAGTGCTAACAGGGAAGTCAAAAACATTCAGTACTTC. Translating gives CSANREVKNIQYF.

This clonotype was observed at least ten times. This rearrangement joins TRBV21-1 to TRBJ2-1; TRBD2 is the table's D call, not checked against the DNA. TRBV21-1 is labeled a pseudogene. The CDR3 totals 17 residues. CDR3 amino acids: CASSKAGQPGPHNEQFF. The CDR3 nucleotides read TGTGCCAGCAGCAAAGCTGGACAACCGGGGCCCCACAATGAGCAGTTCTTC.

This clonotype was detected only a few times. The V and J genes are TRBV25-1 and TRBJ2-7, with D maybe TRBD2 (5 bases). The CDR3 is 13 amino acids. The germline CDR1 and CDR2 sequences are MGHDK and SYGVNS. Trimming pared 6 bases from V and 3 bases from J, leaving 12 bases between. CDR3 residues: CASSPEVLYEQYF. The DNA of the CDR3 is TGTGCCAGCAGCCCGGAGGTCCTCTACGAGCAGTACTTC.

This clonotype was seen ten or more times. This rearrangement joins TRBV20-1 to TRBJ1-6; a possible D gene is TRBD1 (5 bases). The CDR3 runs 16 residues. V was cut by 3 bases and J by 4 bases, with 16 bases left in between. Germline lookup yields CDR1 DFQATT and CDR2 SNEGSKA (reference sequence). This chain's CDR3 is CSARDTPVGYNSPLHF. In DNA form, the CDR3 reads TGCAGTGCTAGGGACACTCCCGTAGGGTATAATTCACCCCTCCACTTT.

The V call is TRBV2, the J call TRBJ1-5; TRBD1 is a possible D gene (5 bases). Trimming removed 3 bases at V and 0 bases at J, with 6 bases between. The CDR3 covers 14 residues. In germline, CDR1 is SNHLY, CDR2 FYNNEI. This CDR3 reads CASSDRDSNQPQHF. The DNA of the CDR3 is TGTGCCAGCAGTGACAGGGATAGCAATCAGCCCCAGCATTTT.

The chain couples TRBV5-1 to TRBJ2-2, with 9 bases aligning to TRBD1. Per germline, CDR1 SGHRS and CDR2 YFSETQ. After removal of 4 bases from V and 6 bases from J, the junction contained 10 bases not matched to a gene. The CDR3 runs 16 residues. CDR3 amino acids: CASSLPGTGLSGELFF. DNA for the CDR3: TGCGCCAGCAGCCTTCCCGGGACAGGGTTGTCCGGGGAGCTGTTTTTT.

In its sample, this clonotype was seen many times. The CDR3, as DNA: TGTGCCAGCAGCGCGGGACAGGGGCAGAATGAGCAGTTCTTC. Protein product: CASSAGQGQNEQFF. The rearrangement joins TRBV7-3 to TRBJ2-1, with TRBD1 identical over 10 bases. The CDR3 sequence is 14 residues long. Germline CDR1 SGHTA, CDR2 FQGTGA. J gave up 7 bases and V 5 bases, and 5 bases lay outside the gene matches.

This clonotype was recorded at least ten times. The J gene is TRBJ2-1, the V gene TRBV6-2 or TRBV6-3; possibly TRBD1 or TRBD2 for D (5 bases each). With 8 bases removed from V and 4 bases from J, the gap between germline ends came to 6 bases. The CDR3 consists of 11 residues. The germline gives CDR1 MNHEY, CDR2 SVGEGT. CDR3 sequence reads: CASGGYNEQFF. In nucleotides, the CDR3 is TGTGCCAGCGGGGGATACAATGAGCAGTTCTTC.

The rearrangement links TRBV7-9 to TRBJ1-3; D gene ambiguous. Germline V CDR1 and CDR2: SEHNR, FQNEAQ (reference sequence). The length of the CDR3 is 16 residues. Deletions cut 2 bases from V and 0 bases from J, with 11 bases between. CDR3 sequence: CASSLSGPGSGNTIYF. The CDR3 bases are TGTGCCAGCAGCTTATCAGGCCCAGGCTCTGGAAACACCATATATTTT.

The CDR3 DNA reads TGTGCCAGCAGCTTAGCAGGGGCGCGGGCCAAAAACATTCAGTACTTC. Translated, it gives CASSLAGARAKNIQYF. This chain uses TRBV7-9 with TRBJ2-4, with a weak D call TRBD1 (5 bases). CDR1 and CDR2 from the germline V gene are SEHNR and FQNEAQ (reference sequence). The CDR3 covers 16 residues. Trimming left V 0 bases short and J 1 base short, with 10 bases between.

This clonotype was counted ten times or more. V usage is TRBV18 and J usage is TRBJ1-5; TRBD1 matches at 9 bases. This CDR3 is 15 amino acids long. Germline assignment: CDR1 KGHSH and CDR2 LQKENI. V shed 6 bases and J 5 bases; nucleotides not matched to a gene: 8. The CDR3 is CASSRTGTGYQPQHF. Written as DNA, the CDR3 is TGTGCCAGCTCTCGAACCGGGACAGGGTATCAGCCCCAGCATTTT.

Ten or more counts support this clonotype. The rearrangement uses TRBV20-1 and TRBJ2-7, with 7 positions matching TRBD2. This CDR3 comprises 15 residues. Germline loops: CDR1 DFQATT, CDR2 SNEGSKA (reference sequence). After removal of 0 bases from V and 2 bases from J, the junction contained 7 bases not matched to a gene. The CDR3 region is CSARDGGGPAYEQYF. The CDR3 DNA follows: TGCAGTGCTAGAGATGGGGGGGGACCCGCCTACGAGCAGTACTTC.

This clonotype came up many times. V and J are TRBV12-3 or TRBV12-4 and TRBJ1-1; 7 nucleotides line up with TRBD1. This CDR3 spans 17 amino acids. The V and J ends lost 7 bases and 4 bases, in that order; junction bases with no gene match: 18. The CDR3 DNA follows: TGTGCCAGCAAATCGTACCCCCAAGGGGGCCCGGTCACTGAAGCTTTCTTT. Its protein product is CASKSYPQGGPVTEAFF.

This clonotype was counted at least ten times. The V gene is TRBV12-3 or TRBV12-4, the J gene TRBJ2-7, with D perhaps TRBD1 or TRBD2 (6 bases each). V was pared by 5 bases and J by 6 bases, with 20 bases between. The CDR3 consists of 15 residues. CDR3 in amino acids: CASSPPGAQALEQYF. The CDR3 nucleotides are TGTGCCAGCAGTCCCCCGGGGGCGCAGGCTCTCGAGCAGTACTTC.

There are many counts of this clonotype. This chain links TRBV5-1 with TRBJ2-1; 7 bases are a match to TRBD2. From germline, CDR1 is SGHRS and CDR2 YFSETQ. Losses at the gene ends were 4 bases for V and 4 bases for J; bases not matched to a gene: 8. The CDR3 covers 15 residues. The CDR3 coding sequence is TGCGCCAGCAGCCGGGAGGCCGGGATATACAATGAGCAGTTCTTC. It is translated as CASSREAGIYNEQFF.

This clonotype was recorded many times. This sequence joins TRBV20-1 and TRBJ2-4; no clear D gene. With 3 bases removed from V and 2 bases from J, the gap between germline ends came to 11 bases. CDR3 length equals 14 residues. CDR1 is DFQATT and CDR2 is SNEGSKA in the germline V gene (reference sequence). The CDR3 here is CSASTVGPKNIQYF. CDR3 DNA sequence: TGCAGTGCTAGTACCGTGGGTCCCAAAAACATTCAGTACTTC.

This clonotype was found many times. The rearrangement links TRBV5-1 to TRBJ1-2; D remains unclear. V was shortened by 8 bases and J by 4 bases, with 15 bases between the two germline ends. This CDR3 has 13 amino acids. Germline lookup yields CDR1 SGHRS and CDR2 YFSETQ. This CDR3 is CASGVEGGYGYTF. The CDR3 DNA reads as TGCGCCAGTGGGGTTGAAGGAGGCTATGGCTACACCTTC.

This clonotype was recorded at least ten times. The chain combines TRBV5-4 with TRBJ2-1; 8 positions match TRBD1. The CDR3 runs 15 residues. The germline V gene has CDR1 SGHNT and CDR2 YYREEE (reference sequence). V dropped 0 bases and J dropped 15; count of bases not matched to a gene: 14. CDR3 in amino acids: CASSLGTGTGIKGFF. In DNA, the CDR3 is TGTGCCAGCAGCTTGGGAACCGGGACAGGCATTAAGGGGTTCTTC.